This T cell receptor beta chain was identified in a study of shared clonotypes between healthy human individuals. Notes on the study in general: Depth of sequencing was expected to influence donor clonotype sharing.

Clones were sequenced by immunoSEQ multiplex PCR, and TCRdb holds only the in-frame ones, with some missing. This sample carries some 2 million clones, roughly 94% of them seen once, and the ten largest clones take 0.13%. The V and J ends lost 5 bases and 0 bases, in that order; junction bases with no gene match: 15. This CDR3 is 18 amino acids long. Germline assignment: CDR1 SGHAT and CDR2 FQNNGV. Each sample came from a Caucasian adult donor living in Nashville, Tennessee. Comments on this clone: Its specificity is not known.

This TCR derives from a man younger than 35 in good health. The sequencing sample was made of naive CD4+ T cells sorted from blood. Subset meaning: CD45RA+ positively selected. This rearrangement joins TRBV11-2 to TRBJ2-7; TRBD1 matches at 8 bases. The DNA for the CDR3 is TGTGCCAGCAGCCCTCCTTCTCAGGACAGGGACCTCTCCTACGAGCAGTACTTC. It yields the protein CASSPPSQDRDLSYEQYF. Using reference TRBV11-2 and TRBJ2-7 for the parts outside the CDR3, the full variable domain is EAGVAQSPRYKIIEKRQSVAFWCNPISGHATLYWYQQILGQGPKLLIQFQNNGVVDDSQLPKDRFSAERLKGVDSTLKIQPAKLEDSAVYLCASSPPSQDRDLSYEQYFGPGTRLTVT.